This T cell receptor beta chain was recorded in a study of cytotoxic CD8 clonotypes in ibrutinib-treated CLL. The wider study: Among the patients, some eleven presented as relapsed/refractory and around 15 as treatment-naive; fewer than 18 showed unmutated IGHV.

Data came from immunoSEQ multiplex PCR; TCRdb stores just in-frame clones and leaves some out. The profile shows 45,000 to 65,000 clones, over 80% of them singletons. This clone was detected a few times. The CDR3 totals 12 residues. The V gene lost 0 bases and the J gene lost 4 bases, with 3 bases spanning the gap. From germline, CDR1 is MNHNS and CDR2 SASEGT. The V and J genes are TRBV6-1 and TRBJ1-2; D is unclear. The starting material was PBMCs, obtained after 24 months of ibrutinib treatment. The TCR was taken from a human donor with chronic lymphocytic leukemia. The CDR3: CASSEAGYGYTF. The CDR3 nucleotides are TGTGCCAGCAGTGAAGCCGGCTATGGCTACACCTTC.